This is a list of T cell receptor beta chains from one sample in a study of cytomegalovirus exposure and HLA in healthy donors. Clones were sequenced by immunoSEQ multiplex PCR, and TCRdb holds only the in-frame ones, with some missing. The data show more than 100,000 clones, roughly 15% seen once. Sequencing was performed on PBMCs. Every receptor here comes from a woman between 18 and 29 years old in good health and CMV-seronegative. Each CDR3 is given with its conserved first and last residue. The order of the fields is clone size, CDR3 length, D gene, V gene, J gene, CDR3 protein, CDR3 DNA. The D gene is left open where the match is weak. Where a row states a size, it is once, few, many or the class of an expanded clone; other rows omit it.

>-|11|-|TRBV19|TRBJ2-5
CASMGEETQYF
TGTGCCAGTATGGGAGAGGAGACCCAGTACTTC
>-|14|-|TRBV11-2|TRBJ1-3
CASSSQGYGNTIYF
TGTGCCAGCAGCTCCCAGGGATACGGAAACACCATATATTTT
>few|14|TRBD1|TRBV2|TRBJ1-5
CASSVQGDNQPQHF
TGTGCCAGCAGTGTACAGGGGGACAATCAGCCCCAGCATTTT
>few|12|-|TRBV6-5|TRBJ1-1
CASSPDISEAFF
TGTGCCAGCAGCCCAGACATCTCTGAAGCTTTCTTT
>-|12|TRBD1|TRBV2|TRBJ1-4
CASRQGEGKLFF
TGTGCCAGCAGACAGGGGGAGGGGAAACTGTTTTTT
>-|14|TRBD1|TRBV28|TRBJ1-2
CASSLTGGRVGFTF
TGTGCCAGCAGTCTGACAGGGGGGCGGGTGGGTTTCACCTTC
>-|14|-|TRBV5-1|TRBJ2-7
CASSLQTGPYEQYF
TGCGCCAGCAGCTTGCAGACAGGCCCCTACGAGCAGTACTTC
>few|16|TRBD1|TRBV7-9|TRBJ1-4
CASSLGGQTFNEKLFF
TGTGCCAGCAGCTTAGGGGGACAGACGTTTAATGAAAAACTGTTTTTT
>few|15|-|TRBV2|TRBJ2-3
CASSGEGSGEDTQYF
TGTGCCAGCAGTGGGGAAGGGTCGGGGGAAGATACGCAGTATTTT
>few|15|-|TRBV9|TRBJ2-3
CASSVALRTADTQYF
TGTGCCAGCAGCGTAGCCCTAAGGACTGCAGATACGCAGTATTTT